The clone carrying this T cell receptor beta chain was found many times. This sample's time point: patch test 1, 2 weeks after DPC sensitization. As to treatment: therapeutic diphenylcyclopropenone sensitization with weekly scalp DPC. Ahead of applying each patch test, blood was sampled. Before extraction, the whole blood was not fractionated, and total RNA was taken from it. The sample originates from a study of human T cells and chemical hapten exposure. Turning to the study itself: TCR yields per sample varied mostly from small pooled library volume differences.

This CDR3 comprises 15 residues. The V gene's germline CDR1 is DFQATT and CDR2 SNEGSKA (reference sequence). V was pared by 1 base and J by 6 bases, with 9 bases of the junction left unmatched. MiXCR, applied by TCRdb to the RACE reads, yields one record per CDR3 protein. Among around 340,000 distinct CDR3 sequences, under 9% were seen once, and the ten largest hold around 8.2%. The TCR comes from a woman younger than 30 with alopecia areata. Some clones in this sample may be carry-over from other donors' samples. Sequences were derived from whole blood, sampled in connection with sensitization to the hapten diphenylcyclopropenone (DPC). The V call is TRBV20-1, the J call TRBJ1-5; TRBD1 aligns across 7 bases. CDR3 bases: TGCAGTGCTAGAGTTCAGGCAGGGGGGGGTCAGCCCCAGCATTTT. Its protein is CSARVQAGGGQPQHF.